This TCR beta chain was identified during a study of cytomegalovirus exposure and HLA in healthy donors. Study conclusions and caveats: Most TCR beta V segments were productive about 87% or about 30% of the time in an earlier analysis. Later on, analysis showed that most CMV-associated TCR beta chains appeared to be HLA-restricted.

Comments on this clone: Its antigen is unidentified.

Trimming shortened V by 2 bases and J by 0 bases, and 21 bases separated the two germline ends. The CDR3 is 19 residues long. Germline V gives CDR1 SGHTA, CDR2 FQGNSA. PCR employed 60 Vbeta and 13 Jbeta primers. Profiled with immunoSEQ multiplex PCR; TCRdb holds only in-frame clones, not every one. Its table lists about 92,000 clones. V is TRBV7-2 and J is TRBJ2-3; D possibly corresponds to TRBD2 (5 bases). The sample was PBMCs. This TCR came from a man aged 45 to 65 in good health and CMV-seropositive. CDR3 region: CASSLQAAGGSGSTDTQYF. CDR3 bases: TGTGCCAGCAGCTTACAGGCCGCGGGTGGGTCGGGGAGCACAGATACGCAGTATTTT. The full variable domain, in which reference TRBV7-2 and TRBJ2-3 provide the parts outside the CDR3, is GAGVSQSPSNKVTEKGKDVELRCDPISGHTALYWYRQSLGQGLEFLIYFQGNSAPDKSGLPSDRFSAERTGGSVSTLTIQRTQQEDSAVYLCASSLQAAGGSGSTDTQYFGPGTRLTVL.